Listed below are T cell receptor beta chains from one sample, sequenced in a study of spatial heterogeneity in lung cancer. A single record per CDR3 protein comes from TCRdb applying MiXCR to the 5' RACE reads. The repertoire holds roughly 39,000 distinct CDR3 sequences, with approximately 6.8% as singletons. Here the sequenced sample was PBMCs, taken at surgery. The source is a female donor with early-stage non-small cell lung cancer. Each CDR3 is given with its conserved first and last residue. Fields, in order: J gene, clone size, D gene, V gene, CDR3 DNA, CDR3 protein. A D gene is named only where the DNA matches it firmly. Some rows have no size entry. The others give once, few or many, or a class for an expanded clone.

TRBJ2-3,many,NA,TRBV20-1,TGCAGTGCTAGAGACGGGAGAGGCACAGATACGCAGTATTTT,CSARDGRGTDTQYF
TRBJ1-2,NA,NA,TRBV29-1,TGCAGCGTTGCGTTCGGGGACTATGGCTACACCTTC,CSVAFGDYGYTF
TRBJ2-3,few,TRBD2,TRBV9,TGTGCCAGCAGCGTGGGACTAGAGGTGACAGATACGCAGTATTTT,CASSVGLEVTDTQYF
TRBJ2-3,many,NA,TRBV6-1,TGTGCCAGCACCCGGACAGTCACAGATACGCAGTATTTT,CASTRTVTDTQYF
TRBJ2-1,many,TRBD1,TRBV3-1,TGTGCCAGCAGCCGACCGACAGGGGCGCGGTTCTTC,CASSRPTGARFF
TRBJ1-1,NA,TRBD1,TRBV5-4,TGTGCCAGCAGCCTCGGGACAGGCGATAACACTGAAGCTTTCTTT,CASSLGTGDNTEAFF
TRBJ2-7,many,NA,TRBV5-1,TGCGCCAGCAGCCCGCCCCAGGCCGCCTACGAGCAGTACTTC,CASSPPQAAYEQYF
TRBJ2-5,NA,NA,TRBV3-1,TGTGCCAGCAGCCACGGCAGGCAAGAGACCCAGTACTTC,CASSHGRQETQYF
TRBJ1-5,many,NA,TRBV27,TGTGCCAGCAGTTCCTCCCCACTGGGTTTCAATCAGCCCCAGCATTTT,CASSSSPLGFNQPQHF
TRBJ2-1,many,NA,TRBV12-3/TRBV12-4,TGTGCCAGCTCTATATTGGGCTACAATGAGCAGTTCTTC,CASSILGYNEQFF
TRBJ2-2,few,TRBD2,TRBV12-3/TRBV12-4,TGTGCCAGCGCCTGGGGGGGAGGAAACACCGGGGAGCTGTTTTTT,CASAWGGGNTGELFF
TRBJ2-1,many,NA,TRBV12-3/TRBV12-4,TGTGCCAGCAGGTCTCCGGCTGAGCAGTTCTTC,CASRSPAEQFF
TRBJ1-1,NA,NA,TRBV7-2,TGTGCCAGCAGCTTAGCCCTCAACACTGAAGCTTTCTTT,CASSLALNTEAFF
TRBJ2-3,many,NA,TRBV7-2,TGTGCCAGCAGCTTAGTCATCGGGGCCGGGGATACGCAGTATTTT,CASSLVIGAGDTQYF
TRBJ1-4,NA,NA,TRBV3-1,TGTGCCAGCAGCCAACGCGGGAGAAATGAAAAACTGTTTTTT,CASSQRGRNEKLFF
TRBJ1-2,many,TRBD1,TRBV7-2,TGTGCCAGCAGCTTCCCCGGGACAGACTATGGCTACACCTTC,CASSFPGTDYGYTF
TRBJ1-4,NA,NA,TRBV28,TGTGCCAGCAGTTTATCGGCAGGAAGAGAAAAACTGTTTTTT,CASSLSAGREKLFF
TRBJ2-7,many,NA,TRBV6-1,TGTGCCAGCAGTGGACGTACAAGGGTAGGGGCCGAGCAGTACTTC,CASSGRTRVGAEQYF
TRBJ2-2,many,NA,TRBV19,TGTGCCAGTAGTCCACAGGGTCGTCGAACGAGAAACACCGGGGAGCTGTTTTTT,CASSPQGRRTRNTGELFF
TRBJ2-1,many,NA,TRBV5-1,TGCGCCAGCAGCTTGGGAGGGGGTGTGGCCTACAATGAGCAGTTCTTC,CASSLGGGVAYNEQFF
TRBJ1-1,many,NA,TRBV12-3/TRBV12-4,TGTGCCAGCAGGTATACAGGGACTGAAGCTTTCTTT,CASRYTGTEAFF
TRBJ2-6,NA,NA,TRBV7-2,TGTGCCAGCAGTTTAAGCTCTGGGGCCAACGTCCTGACTTTC,CASSLSSGANVLTF
TRBJ2-5,few,NA,TRBV10-3,TGTGCCATCAAAGACAGCCAAGAGACCCAGTACTTC,CAIKDSQETQYF
TRBJ2-2,NA,NA,TRBV2,TGTGCCAGCCTGTCCCCGGGGGCCGGGGAGCTGTTTTTT,CASLSPGAGELFF
TRBJ2-1,many,TRBD2,TRBV25-1,TGTGCCAGCAGCCCCAATATGGGGGCTAGCGGGGGGGTCTATGAGCAGTTCTTC,CASSPNMGASGGVYEQFF
TRBJ2-1,NA,TRBD2,TRBV7-3,TGTGCCAGCAGCTCCACTAGCGGGGGGAACAATGAGCAGTTCTTC,CASSSTSGGNNEQFF
TRBJ2-1,many,TRBD2,TRBV12-5,TGTGCTAGTGGTGCTCCCGGGGGCGGGGGGGCCTTCAGGGAGCAGTTCTTC,CASGAPGGGGAFREQFF
TRBJ1-2,many,NA,TRBV4-3,TGCGCCAGCAGCCAAGATAGGAGGAACAGGGTGAACACAGGGGGCTACACCTTC,CASSQDRRNRVNTGGYTF
TRBJ2-7,many,TRBD1,TRBV5-1,TGCGCCAGCAGCTTGGACAGGGGCGAGCAGTACTTC,CASSLDRGEQYF
TRBJ1-6,many,NA,TRBV20-1,TGCAGTGCTAGGCGGGGTCCGTCTAGTAATAATTCACCCCTCCACTTT,CSARRGPSSNNSPLHF
TRBJ2-3,NA,NA,TRBV2,TGTGCCAGCAGGGCGCAGGCCAGGGGAGATACGCAGTATTTT,CASRAQARGDTQYF
TRBJ1-1,many,NA,TRBV18,TGTGCCAGCTCACCACCGAGGGTTAGGGATGGCACTGAAGCTTTCTTT,CASSPPRVRDGTEAFF
TRBJ2-1,few,NA,TRBV12-3/TRBV12-4,TGTGCCAGCAGTTTACGTCGTAATCCCAGAGGGGGGCAGTTCTTC,CASSLRRNPRGGQFF
TRBJ1-3,few,NA,TRBV20-1,TGCAGTGCTTTAGGGGGGGCTGGAAACACCATATATTTT,CSALGGAGNTIYF
TRBJ2-5,many,NA,TRBV9,TGTGCCAGCAGCGTCGGACTATCACAAGAGACCCAGTACTTC,CASSVGLSQETQYF
TRBJ2-7,few,TRBD2,TRBV18,TGTGCCGCGGGAGGACGGTCCTACGAGCAGTACTTC,CAAGGRSYEQYF
TRBJ1-2,many,NA,TRBV7-2,TGTGCCAGCAGCCGGGAGCAAGGACGTGGCTACACCTTC,CASSREQGRGYTF
TRBJ1-1,few,NA,TRBV7-2,TGTGCCAGCAGCTTAGAGGTTGCTATTGAAGCTTTCTTT,CASSLEVAIEAFF
TRBJ2-1,few,TRBD1,TRBV5-1,TGCGCCAGCAGCTTGGCTGAGGGACAGGGAAGGATAAATGAGCAGTTCTTC,CASSLAEGQGRINEQFF
TRBJ1-6,few,NA,TRBV12-3/TRBV12-4,TGTGCCAGCAGTTTCCCCCTGAATTCACCCCTCCACTTT,CASSFPLNSPLHF
TRBJ1-5,few,TRBD1,TRBV7-9,TGTGCCAGCACAATTCAGGGGGCTGGCAATCAGCCCCAGCATTTT,CASTIQGAGNQPQHF